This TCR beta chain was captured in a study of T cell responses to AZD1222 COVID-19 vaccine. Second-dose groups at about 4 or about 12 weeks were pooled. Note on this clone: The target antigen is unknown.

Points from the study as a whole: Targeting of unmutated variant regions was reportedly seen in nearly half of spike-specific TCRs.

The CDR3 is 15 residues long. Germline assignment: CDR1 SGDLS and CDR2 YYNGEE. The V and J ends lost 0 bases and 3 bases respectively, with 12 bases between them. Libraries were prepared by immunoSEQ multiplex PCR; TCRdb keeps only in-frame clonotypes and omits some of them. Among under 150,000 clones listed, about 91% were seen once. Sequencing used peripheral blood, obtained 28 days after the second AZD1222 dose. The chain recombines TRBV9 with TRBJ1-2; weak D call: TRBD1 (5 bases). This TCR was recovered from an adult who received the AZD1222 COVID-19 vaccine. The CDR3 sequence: CASSVGGAGDYGYTF. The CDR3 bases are TGTGCCAGCAGCGTAGGCGGGGCCGGGGACTATGGCTACACCTTC.